Each of the 30 T cell receptor beta chains below was sequenced from the same sample in a study of cytomegalovirus exposure and HLA in healthy donors. The PCR was carried out with 60 Vbeta primers and 13 Jbeta primers. Assay used: immunoSEQ multiplex PCR; TCRdb lists only in-frame clones, some missing. The sample carries about 140,000 clones, about three quarters recorded once. The sequencing input was PBMCs. The receptors were sampled from a human donor in good health.

The rearrangement uses TRBV6-5 and TRBJ2-7, with 7 bases identical to TRBD2. Unmatched junction bases numbered 14, after V lost 6 bases and J lost 6 bases. This CDR3 has 15 amino acids. CDR1 and CDR2 from the germline V gene are MNHEY and SVGAGI. The CDR3 DNA sequence: TGTGCCAGCAGCCGCCCTGGACGGGGGGAGAGCGAGCAGTACTTC. It yields the protein CASSRPGRGESEQYF.

This chain connects TRBV4-1 to TRBJ2-7; D is perhaps TRBD1 (5 bases). There are 18 residues in the CDR3. Trimming removed 0 bases from V and 2 bases from J, with 20 bases in between. CDR1 is MGHRA and CDR2 is YSYEKL in the germline V gene. For the CDR3, the DNA is TGCGCCAGCAGCCAAGAAATGTACCTCGCCGACAGCGCCTACGAGCAGTACTTC. This translates into CASSQEMYLADSAYEQYF.

This rearrangement joins TRBV14 to TRBJ2-7, with 7 bases matching TRBD2. The V and J ends lost 0 bases and 3 bases, in that order; junction bases with no gene match: 8. From germline, CDR1 is SGHDN and CDR2 FVKESK. The CDR3 totals 16 residues. The CDR3, as DNA: TGTGCCAGCAGCCAAGACCCTCCTAGCGGCCTCTACGAGCAGTACTTC. It yields the protein CASSQDPPSGLYEQYF.

In its sample, this clone was seen once. The V gene is TRBV30, the J gene TRBJ2-7; perhaps TRBD1 as D (6 bases). Looked up from germline, CDR1 is GTSNPN and CDR2 is SVGIG (reference sequence). The germline V and J ends were trimmed by 8 bases and 3 bases, with 11 bases remaining between them. This CDR3 region has 11 residues. The CDR3 reads CAVTDSYEQYF. CDR3 DNA: TGTGCCGTTACGGACAGCTACGAGCAGTACTTC.

The chain employs TRBV11-2 and TRBJ2-7; TRBD2 might be the D (5 bases). The CDR3 runs 14 residues. The germline V gene encodes CDR1 SGHAT and CDR2 FQNNGV. Trimming removed 1 base at V and 5 bases at J, with 12 bases between. CDR3 DNA: TGTGCCAGCAGCTTAGTCGGAGGCCTGAACGAGCAGTACTTC. Translation gives CASSLVGGLNEQYF. The full variable domain, completed using reference TRBV11-2 and TRBJ2-7, is EAGVAQSPRYKIIEKRQSVAFWCNPISGHATLYWYQQILGQGPKLLIQFQNNGVVDDSQLPKDRFSAERLKGVDSTLKIQPAKLEDSAVYLCASSLVGGLNEQYFGPGTRLTVT.

This rearrangement joins TRBV9 to TRBJ2-1; D may be TRBD2 (5 bases). The CDR3 is 15 residues long. V was pared by 6 bases and J by 3 bases, with 16 bases between. CDR1 and CDR2 (germline): SGDLS, YYNGEE. Here the CDR3 reads CASTPGPGNYNEQFF. The CDR3 DNA sequence: TGTGCCAGCACCCCTGGACCGGGGAACTACAATGAGCAGTTCTTC. Using reference TRBV9 and TRBJ2-1 for the parts outside the CDR3, the full variable domain is DSGVTQTPKHLITATGQRVTLRCSPRSGDLSVYWYQQSLDQGLQFLIQYYNGEERAKGNILERFSAQQFPDLHSELNLSSLELGDSALYFCASTPGPGNYNEQFFGPGTRLTVL.

The V and J genes are TRBV5-4 and TRBJ2-5; 8 bases agree with TRBD2. CDR3 size: 15 residues. The V gene end was trimmed by 2 bases and the J gene end by 5 bases; junction bases not matched to a gene: 8. The germline V gene encodes CDR1 SGHNT and CDR2 YYREEE (reference sequence). CDR3 nucleotides: TGTGCCAGCAGCTTAGTCGGCGGGGGGTATGAGACCCAGTACTTC. The encoded protein is CASSLVGGGYETQYF.

This clone is a singleton in its sample. The rearrangement joins TRBV5-6 to TRBJ2-7, with D possibly matching TRBD2 (5 bases). The V end lost 1 base, the J end lost 6 bases, and 8 bases lay between the germline ends. Germline values: CDR1 SGHDT, CDR2 YYEEEE. The CDR3 contains 12 residues. Written as DNA, the CDR3 is TGTGCCAGCAGCTTGTCGGGGTGCGAGCAGTACTTC. Protein: CASSLSGCEQYF.

The chain uses TRBV4-1 and TRBJ1-1, with 7 bases that match TRBD1. V lost 2 bases, J lost 5 bases, and 11 bases stayed unmatched. The germline V gene has CDR1 MGHRA and CDR2 YSYEKL. The CDR3 runs to 16 residues. This CDR3 is CASSQPQGQRTTEAFF. The CDR3 region has the DNA TGCGCCAGCAGCCAACCTCAGGGACAGCGAACGACTGAAGCTTTCTTT.

V usage is TRBV10-3 and J usage is TRBJ2-5, with 8 bases fitting TRBD1. The CDR3 is made up of 14 amino acids. The V gene end was trimmed by 3 bases and the J gene end by 2 bases; junction bases not matched to a gene: 2. In germline, CDR1 is ENHRY, CDR2 SYGVKD. The chain's CDR3 is CAISEGTGQETQYF. CDR3 DNA: TGTGCCATCAGTGAAGGGACAGGACAAGAGACCCAGTACTTC.

V is TRBV30 and J is TRBJ1-5; 8 nucleotides agree with TRBD1. The CDR3 is made up of 14 amino acids. V was pared by 0 bases and J by 2 bases, with 0 bases of the junction left unmatched. Germline V gives CDR1 GTSNPN, CDR2 SVGIG (reference sequence). In DNA form, the CDR3 reads TGTGCCTGGAGTGTGGACAGGGGCAATCAGCCCCAGCATTTT. Its translation: CAWSVDRGNQPQHF.

This rearrangement joins TRBV5-4 to TRBJ2-1, with 7 bases that match TRBD2. Germline V gene lookup returns CDR1 SGHNT and CDR2 YYREEE (reference sequence). This CDR3 contains 16 residues. Unmatched junction bases numbered 11, after V lost 4 bases and J lost 4 bases. The chain's CDR3 is CASSPLLAEVYNEQFF. Here the CDR3 DNA reads TGTGCCAGCAGCCCTCTCCTAGCGGAAGTATACAATGAGCAGTTCTTC.

The chain uses TRBV28 and TRBJ2-7; TRBD1 agrees at 7 bases. J lost 4 bases, V lost 5 bases, and 8 bases had no gene match. This CDR3 is 14 amino acids long. Germline V gene lookup returns CDR1 MDHEN and CDR2 SYDVKM. For the CDR3, the DNA is TGTGCCAGCAGTATTCCCGGGACAGTTTACGAGCAGTACTTC. This gives the protein CASSIPGTVYEQYF.

The chain joins TRBV5-1 to TRBJ2-1; the match to TRBD2 covers 11 bases. The V segment lost 0 bases and the J segment 4 bases; nucleotides outside the gene matches: 6. The germline gives CDR1 SGHRS, CDR2 YFSETQ. The CDR3 totals 17 residues. The CDR3 DNA sequence: TGCGCCAGCAGCTTGGCCGGGACTAGCGGAGAATACAATGAGCAGTTCTTC. Protein: CASSLAGTSGEYNEQFF.

This clone has at least ten counts. The V gene is TRBV6-6, the J gene TRBJ1-2; D gene unclear. The CDR3 has 12 residues. Per the germline V gene, CDR1 is MNHNY and CDR2 is SVGAGI (reference sequence). With 6 bases removed from V and 8 bases from J, the gap between germline ends came to 13 bases. The CDR3 coding sequence is TGTGCCAGCAGATTGGAAGCTAGCGGCTACACCTTC. Encoded protein: CASRLEASGYTF.

The gene calls are TRBV6-5 and TRBJ2-1; no firm D call. The V end was cut by 6 bases, the J end by 1 base, with 10 bases between. Germline V gives CDR1 MNHEY, CDR2 SVGAGI. The CDR3 length is 14 residues. In DNA, the CDR3 is TGTGCCAGCAGGCTGACAAGATCCTACAATGAGCAGTTCTTC. It is translated as CASRLTRSYNEQFF.

The chain carries TRBV15 and TRBJ2-7; 10 positions agree with TRBD2. The CDR3 covers 15 residues. V dropped 3 bases and J dropped 1; count of bases not matched to a gene: 3. CDR1 and CDR2 (germline): LNHNV, YYDKDF (reference sequence). The CDR3 is CATSRLAGVSYEQYF. CDR3 nucleotides: TGTGCCACCAGCAGGCTAGCGGGAGTTTCCTACGAGCAGTACTTC.

This clone was observed a handful of times. V gene TRBV4-1 combines with J gene TRBJ2-1; 8 positions match TRBD1. The J segment lost 9 bases and the V segment lost 5 bases, leaving 9 bases of the junction unmatched. CDR3 size: 14 residues. Looked up from germline, CDR1 is MGHRA and CDR2 is YSYEKL. The CDR3 DNA follows: TGCGCCAGCAGCACACGGACAGGGTATATTGAGCAGTTCTTC. Its protein product is CASSTRTGYIEQFF.

The chain has TRBV27 and TRBJ2-3, with D unresolved. There are 13 residues in the CDR3. V gave up 0 bases and J gave up 2 bases, with 3 bases separating them. Per germline, CDR1 MNHEY and CDR2 SMNVEV (reference sequence). The CDR3 DNA sequence: TGTGCCAGCAGTTTATCCTTCACAGATACGCAGTATTTT. It encodes CASSLSFTDTQYF.

The CDR3 is CSVPPPSSYNEQFF. CDR3 sequence (DNA): TGCAGCGTTCCACCCCCGAGCTCCTACAATGAGCAGTTCTTC. The chain recombines TRBV29-1 with TRBJ2-1; D is undetermined. CDR3 length: 14 residues. CDR1 SQVTM and CDR2 ANQGSEA come from the germline V gene. The V end was cut by 5 bases, the J end by 0 bases, with 11 bases between.

The gene calls are TRBV5-4 and TRBJ2-2; D is unclear. V was cut by 2 bases and J by 0 bases, with 8 bases left in between. Germline-derived CDR1 and CDR2 are SGHNT and YYREEE (reference sequence). The CDR3 covers 15 residues. CDR3 loop: CASSLYTTNTGELFF. The DNA of the CDR3 is TGTGCCAGCAGCTTATATACAACGAACACCGGGGAGCTGTTTTTT.

CDR3 coding DNA: TGTGCCAGCAGCGCTAGCGGGAGTGGTAGCACAGATACGCAGTATTTT. Its translation is CASSASGSGSTDTQYF. The chain has TRBV9 and TRBJ2-3; 10 nucleotides line up with TRBD2. CDR1 is SGDLS and CDR2 is YYNGEE in the germline V gene. CDR3 length: 16 amino acids. Losses at the gene ends were 3 bases for V and 0 bases for J; bases not matched to a gene: 4.

The chain joins TRBV7-9 to TRBJ2-2; 7 bases match TRBD2. The CDR3 has 15 amino acids. The germline V gene has CDR1 SEHNR and CDR2 FQNEAQ (reference sequence). Trimming at V came to 2 bases and at J to 5 bases, leaving 5 bases not matched to a gene. The CDR3 loop is CASSLSREGTGELFF. For the CDR3, the DNA is TGTGCCAGCAGCTTAAGCAGGGAGGGAACCGGGGAGCTGTTTTTT.

As for this clone: Relative to the germline gene, one junction end is altered; a read error may explain this. Different DNA sequences within this sample yield the same CDR3. J is TRBJ2-5 and V is TRBV7-7; 9 bases line up with TRBD1. Looked up from germline, CDR1 is SSHAT and CDR2 is FNYEAQ (reference sequence). The CDR3 is 13 residues long. The CDR3: CASSYGTGETQYF. For the CDR3, the DNA is TGTGCTAGCAGCTACGGGACAGGGGAGACCCAGTACTTC.

The genes are TRBV6-5 and TRBJ1-4, with D maybe TRBD1 (5 bases). The CDR3 sequence is 13 residues long. Germline V gives CDR1 MNHEY, CDR2 SVGAGI. V was shortened by 4 bases and J by 7 bases, with 10 bases between the two germline ends. The CDR3 loop is CASSLHRSEKLFF. The DNA of the CDR3 is TGTGCCAGCAGTTTACACAGGTCTGAAAAACTGTTTTTT.

The V gene is TRBV2, the J gene TRBJ2-7; the D is unclear. The CDR3 is 13 residues long. CDR1 SNHLY and CDR2 FYNNEI come from the germline V gene. V lost 3 bases to trimming and J lost 3 bases, with 9 bases between them. CDR3 coding DNA: TGTGCCAGCAGTGACGTCCTAATCTACGAGCAGTACTTC. The encoded protein is CASSDVLIYEQYF.

The genes are TRBV6-6 and TRBJ1-4, with a weak D call TRBD1 (5 bases). Trimming pared 0 bases from V and 5 bases from J, leaving 13 bases between. The germline CDR1 and CDR2 sequences are MNHNY and SVGAGI (reference sequence). The CDR3 runs to 16 residues. CDR3 bases: TGTGCCAGCAGTTACTCTGGGGCAGCCACGAATGAAAAACTGTTTTTT. Residues: CASSYSGAATNEKLFF.

V usage is TRBV5-1 and J usage is TRBJ2-1, with 14 bases fitting TRBD2. This CDR3 comprises 15 residues. Looked up from germline, CDR1 is SGHRS and CDR2 is YFSETQ. The V gene end was trimmed by 4 bases and the J gene end by 8 bases; junction bases not matched to a gene: 5. DNA for the CDR3: TGCGCCAGCAGCATGGGACTAGCGGGAGTGGATGAGCAGTTCTTC. Translated: CASSMGLAGVDEQFF.

The chain has TRBV21-1 and TRBJ2-1; the table's D gene call, TRBD1, was not cross checked with the DNA. TRBV21-1 is an annotated pseudogene. The CDR3 contains 16 residues. The CDR3 sequence is CASSKGGQGGGNEQFF. Written as DNA, the CDR3 is TGTGCCAGCAGCAAAGGAGGACAGGGCGGGGGAAATGAGCAGTTCTTC.

This clone is a singleton in its sample. This chain connects TRBV12-5 to TRBJ2-3; D not certain. CDR3 length: 12 amino acids. Germline CDR1 reads LGHNT; CDR2 reads FRNRAP. The ends were cut back, 5 bases at V and 3 bases at J, with 6 bases in the middle. This chain's CDR3 is CASGPRTDTQYF. As DNA, the CDR3 is TGTGCTAGTGGTCCCAGGACAGATACGCAGTATTTT.